This passage covers 14 T cell receptor beta chains from one sample sequenced in a study of Graves' ophthalmopathy and Graves' hyperthyroidism. The study amplified TCR beta CDR3 regions using RNA transcripts. The first-round RT-PCR employed HTBI primers together with the Qiagen OneStep RT-PCR kit. A multiplex PCR was then performed as the second round. Via MiXCR, TCRdb re-called the multiplex PCR reads, giving one row per CDR3 protein. The sample includes 580,000 or so distinct CDR3 sequences, approximately 37% of them seen just once. Source material: peripheral blood or thyroid tissue (not recorded which). The source of these receptors is an adult man with Graves' hyperthyroidism.

This clonotype was recorded at least ten times. J is TRBJ1-2 and V is TRBV3-1; D may be TRBD1 (6 bases). CDR1 and CDR2 from the germline V gene are LGHDT and YNNKEL (reference sequence). This CDR3 has 13 residues. The V and J ends lost 5 bases and 3 bases respectively, with 10 bases between them. CDR3 nucleotide sequence: TGTGCCAGCAGCTGGGACAAGGACTATGGCTACACCTTC. Amino acid sequence: CASSWDKDYGYTF. The whole variable domain, filled in from reference TRBV3-1 and TRBJ1-2, reads DTAVSQTPKYLVTQMGNDKSIKCEQNLGHDTMYWYKQDSKKFLKIMFSYNNKELIINETVPNRFSPKSPDKAHLNLHINSLELGDSAVYFCASSWDKDYGYTFGSGTRLTVV.

This clonotype was detected many times. The chain joins TRBV5-5 to TRBJ1-3; possible D gene TRBD1, 5 bases. Germline-derived CDR1 and CDR2 are SGHKS and YYEKEE (reference sequence). The CDR3 spans 14 residues. V dropped 4 bases and J dropped 2 bases, with 10 bases sitting between them. Written as DNA, the CDR3 is TGTGCCAGCAGCCCCCGGGGCCCTGGAAACACCATATATTTT. Its translation: CASSPRGPGNTIYF.

This clonotype was recorded many times. The chain employs TRBV5-4 and TRBJ1-3, with a tentative D call TRBD1 (5 bases). With 1 base removed from V and 0 bases from J, the gap between germline ends came to 14 bases. The CDR3 covers 17 residues. Germline V gives CDR1 SGHNT, CDR2 YYREEE (reference sequence). The CDR3 loop reads CASSLPGGGHSGNTIYF. DNA for the CDR3: TGTGCCAGCAGCTTGCCGGGGGGAGGACACTCTGGAAACACCATATATTTT.

As concerns this clonotype: It is likely a read error, because the conserved phenylalanine at the end of the CDR3 is missing. The chain is built from TRBV7-2 and TRBJ2-7, with D possibly being TRBD2 (6 bases). Germline CDR1 is SGHTA and CDR2 is FQGNSA. This CDR3 contains 13 residues. V was clipped by 5 bases and J by 3 bases, with 11 bases between them. CDR3 residues: CASSKGLSYEQYL. Written as DNA, the CDR3 is TGTGCCAGCAGCAAAGGACTAAGCTACGAGCAGTACCTC.

About this clonotype: A single base separates this from a much larger clone, so it may be a read error. The chain is built from TRBV12-3 or TRBV12-4 and TRBJ2-2, with 7 positions matching TRBD1. CDR3 length: 15 residues. As DNA, the CDR3 is TGTGCCAGCAATTTAGGGGGCAAGGGCACCGGGGAGCTGTTTTTT. It codes for CASNLGGKGTGELFF.

The chain links TRBV11-2 to TRBJ2-7; 7 nucleotides line up with TRBD2. Germline CDR1 is SGHAT and CDR2 is FQNNGV. V lost 1 base and J lost 3; bases outside the gene matches: 12. This CDR3 spans 17 amino acids. The DNA for the CDR3 is TGTGCCAGCAGCTTAGGTGGGGCTAGCGGTGCATTCTACGAGCAGTACTTC. Translation: CASSLGGASGAFYEQYF. The full variable domain, completed using reference TRBV11-2 and TRBJ2-7, is EAGVAQSPRYKIIEKRQSVAFWCNPISGHATLYWYQQILGQGPKLLIQFQNNGVVDDSQLPKDRFSAERLKGVDSTLKIQPAKLEDSAVYLCASSLGGASGAFYEQYFGPGTRLTVT.

This chain connects TRBV5-5 to TRBJ2-2; the match to TRBD2 covers 12 bases. Per the germline V gene, CDR1 is SGHKS and CDR2 is YYEKEE (reference sequence). V was pared by 1 base and J by 5 bases, with 12 bases of the junction left unmatched. The CDR3 loop spans 19 amino acids. This chain's CDR3 is CASSLKRLAGGPGTGELFF. The CDR3 region has the DNA TGTGCCAGCAGCTTGAAACGGCTAGCGGGAGGGCCTGGAACCGGGGAGCTGTTTTTT.

The genes are TRBV7-9 and TRBJ2-7; D is undetermined. The better agreement between TRBJ2-1 and the DNA end casts doubt on the J call. In germline, CDR1 is SEHNR, CDR2 FQNEAQ (reference sequence). The CDR3 is 12 residues long. CDR3 DNA: TGTGCCAGCAGCGAAGACTGGAATGAGCAGTTCTTC. This translates into CASSEDWNEQFF.

This clonotype was picked up many times. The chain employs TRBV6-1 and TRBJ1-5; D gene unclear. CDR1 MNHNS and CDR2 SASEGT come from the germline V gene. CDR3 length: 14 amino acids. V lost 6 bases and J 0 bases, leaving 9 bases between the germline ends. CDR3 amino acids: CASSFGSSNQPQHF. The CDR3 nucleotides read TGTGCCAGCAGCTTCGGGAGTAGCAATCAGCCCCAGCATTTT.

The genes are TRBV7-6 and TRBJ2-2, with D perhaps matching TRBD1 (6 bases). Germline lookup yields CDR1 SGHVS and CDR2 FNYEAQ. The CDR3 is made up of 16 amino acids. V gave up 5 bases and J gave up 8 bases, with 21 bases separating them. CDR3 amino acids: CASSRRGGTPWGELFF. The CDR3 DNA sequence: TGTGCCAGCAGCCGTCGTGGGGGCACCCCTTGGGGGGAGCTGTTTTTT. Full variable domain (rest looked up from reference TRBV7-6 and TRBJ2-2): GAGVSQSPRYKVTKRGQDVALRCDPISGHVSLYWYRQALGQGPEFLTYFNYEAQQDKSGLPNDRFSAERPEGSISTLTIQRTEQRDSAMYRCASSRRGGTPWGELFFGEGSRLTVL.

This clonotype was observed a handful of times. This CDR3 reads CASRRGGSYNSPLHF. Here the CDR3 DNA reads TGTGCCAGCAGACGAGGGGGTTCCTATAATTCACCCCTCCACTTT. The rearrangement uses TRBV3-1 and TRBJ1-6; TRBD1 is a possible D gene (6 bases). The CDR3 loop spans 15 amino acids. The V gene lost 6 bases and the J gene lost 1 base, with 10 bases spanning the gap. Germline V gene lookup returns CDR1 LGHDT and CDR2 YNNKEL (reference sequence).

On this clonotype itself: This sequence may be a read error, since a much larger clone differs from it by one base. The CDR3, as DNA: TGTGCCAGTAGTATGGCCAGGGAGGGGACCTACAAGCAGTACTTC. It yields the protein CASSMAREGTYKQYF. V gene TRBV19 combines with J gene TRBJ2-7, with 7 bases identical to TRBD2. CDR3 size: 15 residues. The germline CDR1 and CDR2 sequences are LNHDA and SQIVND (reference sequence).

This clonotype has ten or more counts. V and J are TRBV24-1 and TRBJ2-3, with D tentatively TRBD2 (6 bases). The ends were cut back, 4 bases at V and 5 bases at J, with 9 bases in the middle. The CDR3 consists of 13 residues. Germline lookup yields CDR1 KGHDR and CDR2 SFDVKD. The CDR3 DNA reads TGTGCCACCAGTGAGATAGCGGTAGATACGCAGTATTTT. It translates to CATSEIAVDTQYF.

About this clonotype itself: This may arise from a read error, as a much more abundant clone is one base away. V gene TRBV6-5 combines with J gene TRBJ2-7; D not resolved. CDR1 MNHEY and CDR2 SVGAGI come from the germline V gene. CDR3 size: 13 residues. V dropped 5 bases and J dropped 5 bases, with 13 bases sitting between them. The CDR3 region has the DNA TGTGCCAGCAGTGACGTACTCAGTCACGAGCAGTACTTC. This codes for CASSDVLSHEQYF.